This T cell receptor (beta chain) originates from a study of shared clonotypes between healthy human individuals. Study-wide findings and caveats: Lower generation probabilities were found for non-shared clonotypes than for those shared by all four donors.

Looked up from germline, CDR1 is KGHSY and CDR2 is FQNENV. Trimming left V 3 bases short and J 7 bases short, with 10 bases between. The CDR3 has 13 amino acids. As to this clone: Its specificity is unknown.

Genomic DNA from each subset was divided evenly over several immunoSEQ plates. As handled by the study authors: Quality scores were absent from the junction-only immunoSEQ sequences, so filtering differed. Only in-frame clones appear in the TCRdb table, and some are missing; sequencing was by immunoSEQ multiplex PCR. Clone size and V and J calls were adopted from that table, with D and trimming inferred from the DNA. This table has some 900,000 clones, 76% appearing once. What was sequenced was memory CD4+ T cells sorted from blood. Subset here: CD45RA-negative fraction. V usage is TRBV16 and J usage is TRBJ2-1; tentative D call: TRBD1 (5 bases). This sequence originates from a man younger than 35 in good health. Here the CDR3 DNA reads TGTGCCAGCAGCCAGAGAAGGGGTAATGAGCAGTTCTTC. Its translation: CASSQRRGNEQFF. Full variable domain (rest looked up from reference TRBV16 and TRBJ2-1): GEEVAQTPKHLVRGEGQKAKLYCAPIKGHSYVFWYQQVLKNEFKFLISFQNENVFDETGMPKERFSAKCLPNSPCSLEIQATKLEDSAVYFCASSQRRGNEQFFGPGTRLTVL.